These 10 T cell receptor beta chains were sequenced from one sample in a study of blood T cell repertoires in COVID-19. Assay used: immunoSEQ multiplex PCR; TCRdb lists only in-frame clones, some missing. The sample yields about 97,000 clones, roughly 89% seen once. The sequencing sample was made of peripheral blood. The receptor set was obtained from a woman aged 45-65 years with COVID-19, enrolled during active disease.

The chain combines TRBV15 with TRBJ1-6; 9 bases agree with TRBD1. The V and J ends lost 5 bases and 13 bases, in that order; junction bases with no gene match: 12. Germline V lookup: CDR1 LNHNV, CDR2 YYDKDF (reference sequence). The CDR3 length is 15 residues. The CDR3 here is CATSDSGTGLLPLHF. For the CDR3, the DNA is TGTGCCACCAGCGATTCCGGGACAGGGTTGCTTCCCCTCCACTTT.

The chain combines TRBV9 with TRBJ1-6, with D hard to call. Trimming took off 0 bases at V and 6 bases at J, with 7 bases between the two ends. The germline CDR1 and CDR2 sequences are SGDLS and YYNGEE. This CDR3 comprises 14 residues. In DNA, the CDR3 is TGTGCCAGCAGCGTAGGAGGCGTTAATTCACCCCTCCACTTT. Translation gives CASSVGGVNSPLHF.

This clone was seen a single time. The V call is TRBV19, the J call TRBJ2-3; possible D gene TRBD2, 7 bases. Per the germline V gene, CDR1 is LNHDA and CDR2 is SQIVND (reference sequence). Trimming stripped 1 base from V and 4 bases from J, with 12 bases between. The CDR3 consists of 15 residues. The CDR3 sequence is CASSIGGGRADTQYF. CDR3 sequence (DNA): TGTGCCAGTAGTATAGGAGGGGGGAGGGCAGATACGCAGTATTTT.

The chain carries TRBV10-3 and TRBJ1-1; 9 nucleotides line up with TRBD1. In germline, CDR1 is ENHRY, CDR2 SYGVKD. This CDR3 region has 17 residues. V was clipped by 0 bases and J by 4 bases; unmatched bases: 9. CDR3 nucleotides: TGTGCCATCAGTGAGTCGGTCCCGGGACAGGGATCCACTGAAGCTTTCTTT. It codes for CAISESVPGQGSTEAFF.

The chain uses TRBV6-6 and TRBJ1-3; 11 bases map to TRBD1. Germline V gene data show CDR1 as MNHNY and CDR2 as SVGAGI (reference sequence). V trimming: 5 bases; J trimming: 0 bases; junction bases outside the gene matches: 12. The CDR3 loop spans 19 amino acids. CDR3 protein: CASSLIRTGGGISGNTIYF. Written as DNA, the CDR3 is TGTGCCAGCAGTCTGATCCGGACAGGGGGCGGAATCTCTGGAAACACCATATATTTT.

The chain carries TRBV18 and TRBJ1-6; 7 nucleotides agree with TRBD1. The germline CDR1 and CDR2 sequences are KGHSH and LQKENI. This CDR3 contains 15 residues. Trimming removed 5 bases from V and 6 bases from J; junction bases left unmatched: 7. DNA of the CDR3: TGTGCCAGCTCAAAATCCGGGACAGTTAATTCACCCCTCCACTTT. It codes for CASSKSGTVNSPLHF. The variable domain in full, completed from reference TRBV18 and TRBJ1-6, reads NAGVMQNPRHLVRRRGQEARLRCSPMKGHSHVYWYRQLPEEGLKFMVYLQKENIIDESGMPKERFSAEFPKEGPSILRIQQVVRGDSAAYFCASSKSGTVNSPLHFGNGTRLTVT.

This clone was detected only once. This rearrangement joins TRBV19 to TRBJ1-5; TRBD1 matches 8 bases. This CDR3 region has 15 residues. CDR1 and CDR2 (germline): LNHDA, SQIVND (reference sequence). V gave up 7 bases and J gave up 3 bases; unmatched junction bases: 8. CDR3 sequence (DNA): TGTGCCAGTATCCCAGGACAGGGCCCCAATCAGCCCCAGCATTTT. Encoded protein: CASIPGQGPNQPQHF.

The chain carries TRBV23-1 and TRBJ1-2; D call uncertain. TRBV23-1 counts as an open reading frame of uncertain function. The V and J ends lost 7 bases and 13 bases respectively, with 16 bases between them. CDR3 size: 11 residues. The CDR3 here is CASTRSQGSTF. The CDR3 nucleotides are TGCGCCAGCACCCGGTCGCAAGGGAGCACCTTC.

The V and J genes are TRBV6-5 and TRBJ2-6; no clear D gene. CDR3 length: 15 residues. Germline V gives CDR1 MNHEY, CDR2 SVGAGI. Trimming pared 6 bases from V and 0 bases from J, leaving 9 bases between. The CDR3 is CASRFSSSGANVLTF. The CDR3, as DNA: TGTGCCAGCAGATTTTCTAGCTCTGGGGCCAACGTCCTGACTTTC.

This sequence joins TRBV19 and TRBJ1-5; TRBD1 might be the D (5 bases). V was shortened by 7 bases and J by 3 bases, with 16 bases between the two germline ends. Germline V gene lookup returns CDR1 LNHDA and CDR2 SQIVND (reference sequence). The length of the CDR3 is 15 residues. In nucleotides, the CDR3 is TGTGCCAGTACTTTCTTAGGGGTTGACAATCAGCCCCAGCATTTT. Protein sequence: CASTFLGVDNQPQHF.